The next 19 T cell receptor beta chains were all read from a single sample in a study of radiotherapy plus CTLA-4 blockade in lung cancer. Assay: immunoSEQ multiplex PCR; the TCRdb copy retains only in-frame clones and omits some. Of fewer than 150,000 clones listed, 78% were seen once; the top ten hold 5.2%. Here the sequenced sample was peripheral blood, taken from a patient treated with radiotherapy plus ipilimumab. The source is a human donor with non-small cell lung cancer who had a partial response to radiotherapy plus ipilimumab.

The chain combines TRBV7-2 with TRBJ2-5, with 9 nucleotides matching TRBD2. The CDR3 spans 16 residues. Germline CDR1 reads SGHTA; CDR2 reads FQGNSA. J was trimmed by 2 bases and V by 5 bases; bases with no gene match: 9. CDR3 sequence reads: CASSPMRLAAQETQYF. CDR3 bases: TGTGCCAGCAGCCCTATGAGACTAGCGGCTCAAGAGACCCAGTACTTC.

This chain uses TRBV28 with TRBJ1-1; tentatively, D is TRBD1 (5 bases). The CDR3 totals 11 residues. V was clipped by 7 bases and J by 10 bases, with 13 bases between them. Germline lookup yields CDR1 MDHEN and CDR2 SYDVKM. The CDR3 sequence is CASTSPQGAFF. The CDR3 coding sequence is TGTGCCAGCACCTCCCCCCAGGGAGCTTTCTTT.

The chain has TRBV2 and TRBJ1-1; D is unresolved. There are 13 residues in the CDR3. The V end was cut by 5 bases, the J end by 0 bases, with 7 bases between. Germline V lookup: CDR1 SNHLY, CDR2 FYNNEI. CDR3 residues: CASSLYMNTEAFF. DNA for the CDR3: TGTGCCAGCAGTCTGTATATGAACACTGAAGCTTTCTTT.

In its sample, this clone was seen a few times. The rearrangement uses TRBV7-2 and TRBJ1-2; weak D call: TRBD1 (5 bases). V lost 1 base and J 7 bases, leaving 16 bases between the germline ends. The CDR3 has 15 residues. In germline, CDR1 is SGHTA, CDR2 FQGNSA. The CDR3 loop reads CASSLGFQGSPGYTF. CDR3 nucleotides: TGTGCCAGCAGCTTAGGGTTCCAGGGCAGTCCTGGCTACACCTTC.

This chain connects TRBV18 to TRBJ1-5; D uncertain. The CDR3 has 13 amino acids. V was pared by 1 base and J by 5 bases, with 6 bases between. Germline-derived CDR1 and CDR2 are KGHSH and LQKENI. The CDR3 sequence: CASSPLSDQPQHF. Written as DNA, the CDR3 is TGTGCCAGCTCACCACTTTCGGATCAGCCCCAGCATTTT.

V usage is TRBV7-3 and J usage is TRBJ2-1; D possibly corresponds to TRBD2 (6 bases). This CDR3 comprises 14 residues. The V end lost 5 bases, the J end lost 4 bases, and 12 bases lay between the germline ends. Germline V lookup: CDR1 SGHTA, CDR2 FQGTGA. Here the CDR3 DNA reads TGTGCCAGCAGCAGCGGCGGGATTTACAATGAGCAGTTCTTC. Protein: CASSSGGIYNEQFF. Variable domain in full (rest from reference TRBV7-3 and TRBJ2-1): GAGVSQTPSNKVTEKGKYVELRCDPISGHTALYWYRQSLGQGPEFLIYFQGTGAADDSGLPNDRFFAVRPEGSVSTLKIQRTERGDSAVYLCASSSGGIYNEQFFGPGTRLTVL.

The CDR3 loop is CASKGQGAYEKLFF. The CDR3 DNA reads as TGTGCCAGTAAAGGTCAGGGGGCGTATGAAAAACTGTTTTTT. J is TRBJ1-4 and V is TRBV19, with TRBD1 identical over 8 bases. V lost 7 bases, J lost 6 bases, and 7 bases stayed unmatched. The germline gives CDR1 LNHDA, CDR2 SQIVND (reference sequence). The CDR3 runs 14 residues.

For the CDR3, the DNA is TGTGCCAGCAGTTACACGGGGTATACTGAAGCTTTCTTT. Amino acid sequence: CASSYTGYTEAFF. The V call is TRBV6-6, the J call TRBJ1-1; D gene uncertain. CDR1 MNHNY and CDR2 SVGAGI come from the germline V gene (reference sequence). The CDR3 runs to 13 residues. V lost 2 bases, J lost 5 bases, and 9 bases lay in between.

This chain's CDR3 is CASSLVGGSTEAFF. The CDR3, as DNA: TGTGCCAGCAGCTTAGTCGGGGGGTCCACTGAAGCTTTCTTT. This rearrangement joins TRBV7-9 to TRBJ1-1, with a weak D call TRBD1 (5 bases). The germline CDR1 and CDR2 sequences are SEHNR and FQNEAQ (reference sequence). CDR3 length: 14 amino acids. The V end lost 1 base, the J end lost 4 bases, and 10 bases lay between the germline ends.

This clone occurred a few times. The gene calls are TRBV30 and TRBJ1-1; D is unresolved. The germline V gene has CDR1 GTSNPN and CDR2 SVGIG (reference sequence). The CDR3 is 13 amino acids. Trimming took off 8 bases at V and 5 bases at J, with 18 bases between the two ends. The DNA of the CDR3 is TGTGCCAGTAGTATTAGTGAGGGAACTGAAGCTTTCTTT. Translating it yields CASSISEGTEAFF.

The rearrangement uses TRBV5-6 and TRBJ1-1; a weak D match, TRBD1 (6 bases). V dropped 0 bases and J dropped 9 bases, with 12 bases sitting between them. Germline V CDR1 and CDR2: SGHDT, YYEEEE. The CDR3 runs 13 residues. This CDR3 is CASSLGGGAKAFF. DNA of the CDR3: TGTGCCAGCAGCTTGGGAGGGGGAGCAAAAGCTTTCTTT.

The V gene is TRBV10-3, the J gene TRBJ1-4; D is perhaps TRBD1 (5 bases). The CDR3 is made up of 16 amino acids. Germline V CDR1 and CDR2: ENHRY, SYGVKD. V gave up 2 bases and J gave up 4 bases, with 14 bases separating them. CDR3 nucleotide sequence: TGTGCCATCAGTGAGGACACCGGGACTTATAATGAAAAACTGTTTTTT. Its translation: CAISEDTGTYNEKLFF.

The chain employs TRBV5-4 and TRBJ2-1, with 10 bases aligning to TRBD2. The CDR3 is made up of 16 amino acids. V shed 0 bases, J shed 4 bases, and the junction held 4 bases outside the gene matches. Germline CDR1 and CDR2: SGHNT and YYREEE (reference sequence). The CDR3 DNA is TGTGCCAGCAGCTTGGGAGCGGGAGGGAGTTACAATGAGCAGTTCTTC. It specifies CASSLGAGGSYNEQFF.

V is TRBV25-1 and J is TRBJ2-2; a weak D match, TRBD1 (6 bases). The CDR3 runs to 17 residues. Germline values: CDR1 MGHDK, CDR2 SYGVNS. Between the trimmed V and J ends, which lost 2 bases and 0 bases, there was a span of 13 bases. The CDR3 region is CASSEAWGRTNTGELFF. The CDR3 DNA reads TGTGCCAGCAGTGAAGCTTGGGGGCGGACGAACACCGGGGAGCTGTTTTTT. The entire variable domain, with the rest obtained from reference TRBV25-1 and TRBJ2-2, is as follows: EADIYQTPRYLVIGTGKKITLECSQTMGHDKMYWYQQDPGMELHLIHYSYGVNSTEKGDLSSESTVSRIRTEHFPLTLESARPSHTSQYLCASSEAWGRTNTGELFFGEGSRLTVL.

The V gene is TRBV5-1, the J gene TRBJ2-2; possible D gene TRBD2, 5 bases. The CDR3 is made up of 12 amino acids. Trimming cost V 4 bases and J 6 bases, with 7 bases left between them. The germline CDR1 and CDR2 sequences are SGHRS and YFSETQ. The CDR3 DNA sequence: TGCGCCAGCAGCCGGACTGCCGGGGAGCTGTTTTTT. Its protein product is CASSRTAGELFF. The full variable domain, in which reference TRBV5-1 and TRBJ2-2 provide the parts outside the CDR3, is KAGVTQTPRYLIKTRGQQVTLSCSPISGHRSVSWYQQTPGQGLQFLFEYFSETQRNKGNFPGRFSGRQFSNSRSEMNVSTLELGDSALYLCASSRTAGELFFGEGSRLTVL.

This sequence joins TRBV4-1 and TRBJ2-6; D is uncertain. This CDR3 comprises 16 residues. V was clipped by 0 bases and J by 0 bases, with 6 bases between them. The germline V gene has CDR1 MGHRA and CDR2 YSYEKL. CDR3 nucleotides: TGCGCCAGCAGCCAAGATAGAGGCTCTGGGGCCAACGTCCTGACTTTC. Protein product: CASSQDRGSGANVLTF.

This sequence joins TRBV28 and TRBJ1-2; 9 bases are shared with TRBD1. This CDR3 region has 17 residues. The germline V gene encodes CDR1 MDHEN and CDR2 SYDVKM. J lost 1 base, V lost 2 bases, and 8 bases had no gene match. The CDR3 nucleotides read TGTGCCAGCAGTTTACGCCGGACAGGGGTTAGTAACTATGGCTACACCTTC. Translated, it gives CASSLRRTGVSNYGYTF.

This clone has only one observation. The V gene is TRBV7-6, the J gene TRBJ2-1, with 7 bases that match TRBD2. This CDR3 is 14 amino acids long. Germline V gene data show CDR1 as SGHVS and CDR2 as FNYEAQ. V shed 5 bases, J shed 7 bases, and the junction held 8 bases outside the gene matches. As DNA, the CDR3 is TGTGCCAGCAGCCTCCGACTGGGGGGGAATGAGCAGTTCTTC. Amino acid sequence: CASSLRLGGNEQFF.

Comment on this clone: A junction boundary mismatches the germline segment, possibly from a read error. The chain combines TRBV25-1 with TRBJ2-5; TRBD2 aligns across 7 bases. Germline assignment: CDR1 MGHDK and CDR2 SYGVNS. CDR3 size: 15 residues. The chain's CDR3 is CANSDPTSTGETQYF. For the CDR3, the DNA is TGTGCCAACAGTGACCCGACTAGCACGGGGGAGACCCAGTACTTC.